Listed below are T cell receptor beta chains from one sample, sequenced in a study of T cell repertoires and HLA-DP antigens. TCRdb keeps only in-frame clones here, not all; method: immunoSEQ multiplex PCR. Of fewer than 95,000 clones detected, roughly 86% appear once; the ten largest clones hold 1.7%. Their antigen targets remain unknown. Input material: CD4+ T cells from PBMCs. The source of these receptors is a man between 45 and 60 years old in good health and CMV-seronegative. Both conserved end residues are part of each CDR3. Only part of the rows carry a size: once, few, many, or a class if the clone is expanded.

CASSPDAVYGYTF NA TRBV7-6 13 TRBJ1-2
CASSQTTDTQYF NA TRBV6-5 12 TRBJ2-3
CASSPLAEINEQFF NA TRBV18 14 TRBJ2-1
CASSLVGTGVNEQFF few TRBV5-1 15 TRBJ2-1
CASSRTARREQYF few TRBV6-5 13 TRBJ2-7
CASSYSRGRNYGYTF NA TRBV6-6 15 TRBJ1-2
CASSTRGGHLKDEQYF once TRBV9 16 TRBJ2-7
CASSLISTSGGLTGELFF NA TRBV7-3 18 TRBJ2-2
CASSFQRERYNEQFF NA TRBV28 15 TRBJ2-1
CASSLEILASGELFF NA TRBV7-2 15 TRBJ2-2
CASRQGLETQYF few TRBV19 12 TRBJ2-5
CASSADRFSYEQYF NA TRBV18 14 TRBJ2-7
CATNPTRNTEAFF few TRBV6-6 13 TRBJ1-1
CAISVGASTDTQYF NA TRBV10-3 14 TRBJ2-3
CASSLGVGDNSPLHF NA TRBV5-1 15 TRBJ1-6
CATSRDLDFVGTDTQYF NA TRBV15 17 TRBJ2-3
CASTSGQGINSPLHF once TRBV9 15 TRBJ1-6
CASSARKRWTDCEHRGAVF NA TRBV27 19 TRBJ2-2
CASSQAPGQPTDTQYF NA TRBV14 16 TRBJ2-3
CASSLDWEDRGNNEQFF once TRBV11-2 17 TRBJ2-1
CASKMTGLDSYEQYF NA TRBV5-1 15 TRBJ2-7
CSALTSAAWQFF NA TRBV29-1 12 TRBJ2-1
CAWSGWRGVTDTQYF NA TRBV30 15 TRBJ2-3
CASSQELLRNSPLHF NA TRBV14 15 TRBJ1-6
CASRGLTDNFSGQHF NA TRBV6-1 15 TRBJ1-5
CASSLRPGGPDIQYF NA TRBV19 15 TRBJ2-4
CASSSGVQETQYF NA TRBV2 13 TRBJ2-5
CASSQFQTPNTGELFF NA TRBV9 16 TRBJ2-2
CASSPGLPNTGELFF few TRBV28 15 TRBJ2-2
CAWSRESTDTQYF NA TRBV30 13 TRBJ2-3
CASSARYKNTEAFF NA TRBV9 14 TRBJ1-1
CASSQGEGSPLHF NA TRBV4-3 13 TRBJ1-6
CASSLEGYYGYTF few TRBV6-5 13 TRBJ1-2
CASSPGQAYQETQYF few TRBV18 15 TRBJ2-5
CASSLGASYEQYF NA TRBV28 13 TRBJ2-7
CASSSVARLNTEAFF NA TRBV19 15 TRBJ1-1
CASSTGFSGTEAFF NA TRBV27 14 TRBJ1-1
CAWTFGQGPYEQYF once TRBV30 14 TRBJ2-7
CASSLEPQRGNSPLHF NA TRBV11-2 16 TRBJ1-6
CASSPQTGTKSNQPQHF NA TRBV7-2 17 TRBJ1-5
CASSTGAYEQYF NA TRBV14 12 TRBJ2-7
CASSRQGARTEAFF once TRBV6-5 14 TRBJ1-1
CASSSATLTGGGNTIYF NA TRBV5-4 17 TRBJ1-3
CASTIVWEGASPLHF NA TRBV21-1 15 TRBJ1-6
CASSLKPFGGYTF NA TRBV27 13 TRBJ1-2
CASSPIAYEQYF NA TRBV28 12 TRBJ2-7
CASSLGTSVTYEQYF NA TRBV11-2 15 TRBJ2-7